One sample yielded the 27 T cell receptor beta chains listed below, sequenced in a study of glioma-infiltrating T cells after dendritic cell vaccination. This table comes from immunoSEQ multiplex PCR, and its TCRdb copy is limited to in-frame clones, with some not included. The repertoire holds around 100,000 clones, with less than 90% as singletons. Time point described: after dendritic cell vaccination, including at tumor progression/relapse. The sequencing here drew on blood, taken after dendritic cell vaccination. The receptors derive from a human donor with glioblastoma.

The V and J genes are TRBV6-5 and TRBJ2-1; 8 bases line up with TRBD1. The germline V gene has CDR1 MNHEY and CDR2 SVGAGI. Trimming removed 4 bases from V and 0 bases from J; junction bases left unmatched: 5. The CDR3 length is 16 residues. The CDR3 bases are TGTGCCAGCAGTTTGACAGGGGAGAGCTCCTACAATGAGCAGTTCTTC. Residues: CASSLTGESSYNEQFF.

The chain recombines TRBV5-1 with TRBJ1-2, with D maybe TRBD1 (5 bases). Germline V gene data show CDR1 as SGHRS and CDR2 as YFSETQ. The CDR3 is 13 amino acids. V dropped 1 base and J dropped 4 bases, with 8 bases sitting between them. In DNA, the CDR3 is TGCGCCAGCAGCTTGTTTCAGGGCTATGGCTACACCTTC. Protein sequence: CASSLFQGYGYTF.

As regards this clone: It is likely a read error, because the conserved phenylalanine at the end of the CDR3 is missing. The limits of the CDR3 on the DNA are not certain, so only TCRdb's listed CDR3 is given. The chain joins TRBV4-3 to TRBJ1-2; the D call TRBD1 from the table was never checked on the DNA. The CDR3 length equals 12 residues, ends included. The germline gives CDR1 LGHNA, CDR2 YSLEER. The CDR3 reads CASSQDGMGTGS.

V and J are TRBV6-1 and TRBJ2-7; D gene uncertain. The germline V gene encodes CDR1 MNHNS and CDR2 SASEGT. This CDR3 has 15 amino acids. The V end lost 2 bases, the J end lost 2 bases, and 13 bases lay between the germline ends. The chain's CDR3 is CASSEPPTDTYEQYF. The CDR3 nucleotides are TGTGCCAGCAGTGAACCCCCAACAGATACCTACGAGCAGTACTTC.

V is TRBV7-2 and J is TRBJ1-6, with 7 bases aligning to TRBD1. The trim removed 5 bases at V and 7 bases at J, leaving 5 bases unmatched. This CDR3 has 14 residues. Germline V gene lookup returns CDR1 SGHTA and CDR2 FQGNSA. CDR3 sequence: CASSREGQNSPLHF. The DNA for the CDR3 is TGTGCCAGCAGCCGGGAGGGACAGAATTCACCCCTCCACTTT.

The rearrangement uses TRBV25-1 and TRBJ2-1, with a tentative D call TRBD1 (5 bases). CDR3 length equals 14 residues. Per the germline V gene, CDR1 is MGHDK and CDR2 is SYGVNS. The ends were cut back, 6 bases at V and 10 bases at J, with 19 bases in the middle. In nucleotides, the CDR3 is TGTGCCAGCAGCAGGGAACCTTTAACAGACGAGCAGTTCTTC. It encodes CASSREPLTDEQFF.

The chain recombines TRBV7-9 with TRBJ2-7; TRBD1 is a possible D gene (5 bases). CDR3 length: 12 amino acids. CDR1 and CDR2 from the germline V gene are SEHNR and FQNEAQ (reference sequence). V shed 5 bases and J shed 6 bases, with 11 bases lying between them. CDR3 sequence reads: CASSPQRGEQYF. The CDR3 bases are TGTGCCAGCAGCCCTCAAAGGGGCGAGCAGTACTTC. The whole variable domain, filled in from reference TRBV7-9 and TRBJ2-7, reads DTGVSQNPRHKITKRGQNVTFRCDPISEHNRLYWYRQTLGQGPEFLTYFQNEAQLEKSRLLSDRFSAERPKGSFSTLEIQRTEQGDSAMYLCASSPQRGEQYFGPGTRLTVT.

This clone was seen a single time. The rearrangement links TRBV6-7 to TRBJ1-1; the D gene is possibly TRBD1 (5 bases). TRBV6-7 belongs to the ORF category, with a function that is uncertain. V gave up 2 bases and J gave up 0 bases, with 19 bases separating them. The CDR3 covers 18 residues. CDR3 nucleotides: TGTGCCAGCAGTTACAAGGGGAATTCCAGTACCCTGAACACTGAAGCTTTCTTT. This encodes CASSYKGNSSTLNTEAFF.

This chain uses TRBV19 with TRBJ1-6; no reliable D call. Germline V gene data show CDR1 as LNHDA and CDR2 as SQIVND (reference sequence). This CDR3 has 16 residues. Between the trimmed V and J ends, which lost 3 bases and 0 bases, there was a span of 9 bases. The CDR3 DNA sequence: TGTGCCAGTAGTATCTCCGGGAGCTCCTATAATTCACCCCTCCACTTT. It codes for CASSISGSSYNSPLHF.

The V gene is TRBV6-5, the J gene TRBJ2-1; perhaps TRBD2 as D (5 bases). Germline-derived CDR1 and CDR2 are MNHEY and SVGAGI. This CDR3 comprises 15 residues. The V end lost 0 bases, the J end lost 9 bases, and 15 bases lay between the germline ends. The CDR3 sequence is CASSYSIRGRGEQFF. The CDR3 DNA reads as TGTGCCAGCAGTTACTCGATCCGGGGTCGGGGTGAGCAGTTCTTC.

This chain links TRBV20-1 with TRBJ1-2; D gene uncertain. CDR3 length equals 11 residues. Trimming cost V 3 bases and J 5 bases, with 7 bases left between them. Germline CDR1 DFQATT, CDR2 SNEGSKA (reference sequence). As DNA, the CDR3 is TGCAGTGCTAGGGGAGTGTATGGCTACACCTTC. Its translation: CSARGVYGYTF.

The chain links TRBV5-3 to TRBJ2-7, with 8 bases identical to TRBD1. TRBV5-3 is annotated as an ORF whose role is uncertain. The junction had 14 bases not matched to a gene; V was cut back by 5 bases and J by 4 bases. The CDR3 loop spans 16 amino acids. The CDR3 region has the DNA TGTGCCAGAAGGTCCGGACAGGGTGTACTTCCGTACGAGCAGTACTTC. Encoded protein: CARRSGQGVLPYEQYF.

DNA of the CDR3: TGTGCCAGCAGCCTCTGGACAGCTGGCTACGAGCAGTACTTC. This encodes CASSLWTAGYEQYF. The J gene is TRBJ2-7, the V gene TRBV7-2, with a possible D match to TRBD1 (6 bases). The germline V gene encodes CDR1 SGHTA and CDR2 FQGNSA. V was pared by 5 bases and J by 3 bases, with 14 bases between. The CDR3 length is 14 residues.

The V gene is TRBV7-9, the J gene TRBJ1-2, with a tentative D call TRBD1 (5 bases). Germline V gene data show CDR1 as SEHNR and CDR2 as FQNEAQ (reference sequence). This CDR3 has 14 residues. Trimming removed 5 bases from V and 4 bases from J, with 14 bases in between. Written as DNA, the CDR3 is TGTGCCAGCAGCCCGACAGTCGAGGTCTATGGCTACACCTTC. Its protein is CASSPTVEVYGYTF.

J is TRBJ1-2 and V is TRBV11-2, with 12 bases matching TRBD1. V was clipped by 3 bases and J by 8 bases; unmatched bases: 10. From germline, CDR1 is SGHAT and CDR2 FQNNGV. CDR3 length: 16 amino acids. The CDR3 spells CASSFAGTGGLSGYTF. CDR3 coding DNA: TGTGCCAGCAGCTTCGCCGGGACAGGGGGCTTGAGCGGCTACACCTTC.

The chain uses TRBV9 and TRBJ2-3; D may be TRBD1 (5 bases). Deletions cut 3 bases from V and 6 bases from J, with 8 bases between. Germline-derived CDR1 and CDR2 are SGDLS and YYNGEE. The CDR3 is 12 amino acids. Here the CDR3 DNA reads TGTGCCAGCAGCGAGGGGTTCGATACGCAGTATTTT. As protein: CASSEGFDTQYF.

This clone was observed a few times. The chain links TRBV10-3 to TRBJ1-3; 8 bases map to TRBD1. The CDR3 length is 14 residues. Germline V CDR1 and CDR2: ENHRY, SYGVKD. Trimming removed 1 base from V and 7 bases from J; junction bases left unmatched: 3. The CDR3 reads CAISEYRDRNTIYF. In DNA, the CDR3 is TGTGCCATCAGTGAGTACAGGGACAGGAACACCATATATTTT.

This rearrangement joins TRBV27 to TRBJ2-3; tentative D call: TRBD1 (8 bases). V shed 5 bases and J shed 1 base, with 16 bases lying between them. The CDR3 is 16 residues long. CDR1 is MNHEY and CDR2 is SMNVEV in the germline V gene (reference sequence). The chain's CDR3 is CASSAPTGGGTDTQYF. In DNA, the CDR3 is TGTGCCAGCAGTGCACCTACAGGGGGGGGCACAGATACGCAGTATTTT.

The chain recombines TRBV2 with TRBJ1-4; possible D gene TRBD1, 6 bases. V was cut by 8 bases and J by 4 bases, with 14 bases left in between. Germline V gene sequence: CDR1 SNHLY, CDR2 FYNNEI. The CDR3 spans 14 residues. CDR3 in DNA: TGTGCCAGCGGACCAGGGGCTATTAATGAAAAACTGTTTTTT. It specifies CASGPGAINEKLFF.

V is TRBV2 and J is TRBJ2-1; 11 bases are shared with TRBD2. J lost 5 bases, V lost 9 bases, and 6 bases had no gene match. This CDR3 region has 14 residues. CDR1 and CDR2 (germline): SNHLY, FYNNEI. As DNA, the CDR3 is TGTGCCAGGGGGCTAGCGGGGGGAAACAATGAGCAGTTCTTC. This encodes CARGLAGGNNEQFF.

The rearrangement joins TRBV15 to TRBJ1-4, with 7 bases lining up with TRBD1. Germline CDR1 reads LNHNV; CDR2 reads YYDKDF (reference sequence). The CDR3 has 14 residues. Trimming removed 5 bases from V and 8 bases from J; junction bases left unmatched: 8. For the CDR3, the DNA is TGTGCCACCAGCCCGACAGGGACGAGGGAAAAACTGTTTTTT. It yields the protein CATSPTGTREKLFF.

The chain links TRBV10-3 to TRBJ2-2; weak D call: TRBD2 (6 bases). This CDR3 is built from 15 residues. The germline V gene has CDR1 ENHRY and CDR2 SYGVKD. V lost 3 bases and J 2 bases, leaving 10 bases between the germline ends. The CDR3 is CAISDLTRNTGELFF. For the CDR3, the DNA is TGTGCCATCAGTGATTTGACTAGAAACACCGGGGAGCTGTTTTTT.

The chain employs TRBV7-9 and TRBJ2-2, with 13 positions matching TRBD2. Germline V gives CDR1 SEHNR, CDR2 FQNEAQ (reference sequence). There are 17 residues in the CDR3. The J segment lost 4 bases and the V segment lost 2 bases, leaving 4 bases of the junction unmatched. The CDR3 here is CASSLLGLAGITGELFF. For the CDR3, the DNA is TGTGCCAGCAGCTTACTGGGACTAGCGGGAATCACCGGGGAGCTGTTTTTT.

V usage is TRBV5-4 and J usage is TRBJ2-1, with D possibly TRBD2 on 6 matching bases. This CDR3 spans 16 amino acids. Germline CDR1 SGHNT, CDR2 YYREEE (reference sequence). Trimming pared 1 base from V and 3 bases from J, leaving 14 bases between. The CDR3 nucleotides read TGTGCCAGCAGCTTGAGTGTGGGGGGACGCTACAATGAGCAGTTCTTC. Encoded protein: CASSLSVGGRYNEQFF.

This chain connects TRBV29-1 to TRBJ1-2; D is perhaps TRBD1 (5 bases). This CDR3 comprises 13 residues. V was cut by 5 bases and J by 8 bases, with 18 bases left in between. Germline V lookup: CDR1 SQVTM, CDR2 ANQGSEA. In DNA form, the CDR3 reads TGCAGCGTTTTTGGGGGAGGCCTCCGGGGCTACACCTTC. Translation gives CSVFGGGLRGYTF.

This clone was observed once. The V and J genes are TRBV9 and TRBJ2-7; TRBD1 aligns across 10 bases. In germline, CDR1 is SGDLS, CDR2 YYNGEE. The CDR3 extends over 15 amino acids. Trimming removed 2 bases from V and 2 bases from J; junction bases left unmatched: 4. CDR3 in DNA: TGTGCCAGCAGCGTCGGGGACAGGGGACCCTACGAGCAGTACTTC. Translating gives CASSVGDRGPYEQYF.

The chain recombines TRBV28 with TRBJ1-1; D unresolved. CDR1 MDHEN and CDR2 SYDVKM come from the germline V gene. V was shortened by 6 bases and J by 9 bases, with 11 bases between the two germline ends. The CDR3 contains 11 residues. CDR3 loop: CASSLEGKAFF. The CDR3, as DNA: TGTGCCAGCAGCCTAGAGGGTAAAGCTTTCTTT.